This T cell receptor beta chain originates from a study of shared clonotypes between healthy human individuals. Overall study context: CD4 naive and CD4 memory each took three plates per donor, while CD8 naive took two and CD8 memory one.

The CDR3 covers 12 residues. CDR1 and CDR2 (germline): KGHSH, LQKENI. V was clipped by 2 bases and J by 7 bases, with 5 bases between them. Repertoires were generated with immunoSEQ multiplex PCR, while TCRdb's copy carries only in-frame clones and drops some. The sample includes roughly 2.5 million clones, over 85% of them seen just once. Study results and caveats: In this cohort, only blood was sampled, and tissue repertoires likely differ. Shared clonotypes: approximately 4.5% naive CD4, about 3.5% naive CD8, over 2% memory CD4, 0.35% to 0.5% memory CD8.

In regard to this clone: Its antigen is unknown. This specimen includes other DNA sequences encoding the same CDR3.

V and J are TRBV18 and TRBJ2-2, with D possibly being TRBD1 (5 bases). The source material was naive CD4+ T cells sorted from blood. Subset defined: CD45RA+ positively selected. This TCR was recovered from a man between 18 and 29 years old in good health. This CDR3 is CASSPRGGELFF. Here the CDR3 DNA reads TGTGCCAGCTCACCAAGGGGCGGGGAGCTGTTTTTT.